Listed below are T cell receptor beta chains from one sample, sequenced in a study of T-cell reconstitution after alpha-beta-depleted transplantation in children. TCRdb called the PCR reads again in MiXCR, with one record for every CDR3 protein. The sample holds hundreds of thousands of distinct CDR3 sequences, approximately 13% seen once. The sample consisted of PBMCs, mostly from graft donor cells, taken 360 days after TCRalphabeta/CD19-depleted stem cell transplant. Receptors originate from a male patient between 10 and 17 years old who had a stem cell transplant for acute myeloid leukemia, so the T cells may come from the graft donor. Both conserved end residues are part of each CDR3. A D gene is named only where the DNA matches it firmly. Clone sizes are given selectively: once, few, many, or a class where the clone is expanded.

size,J,D,V,DNA,CDR3
NA,TRBJ2-1,NA,TRBV29-1,TGCAGCGTTGCGAGGGACCACTACAATGAGCAGTTCTTC,CSVARDHYNEQFF
NA,TRBJ2-1,TRBD2,TRBV7-9,TGTGCCAGCAGCTTAGAAGGCGGGAGTGTAACCCATGAGCAGTTCTTC,CASSLEGGSVTHEQFF
NA,TRBJ2-3,TRBD2,TRBV20-1,TGCAGTCCTAGCGGGAGGTCCTACACAGATACGCAGTATTTT,CSPSGRSYTDTQYF
few,TRBJ1-3,TRBD1,TRBV29-1,TGCAGCGTTGATACGGGACAGGGGGTAACCTCTGGAAACACCATATATTTT,CSVDTGQGVTSGNTIYF
few,TRBJ2-1,NA,TRBV29-1,TGCAGCGTTTTAGGGCCCCCCCGCCGGGGTAGCTCCTACAATGAGCAGTTCTTC,CSVLGPPRRGSSYNEQFF
NA,TRBJ1-3,NA,TRBV20-1,TGCAGTGCTAGTGTTCCTAGGGGCGGGAGCTCTGGAAACACCATATATTTT,CSASVPRGGSSGNTIYF
few,TRBJ2-7,TRBD2,TRBV28,TGTGCCAGCAGCCGCGTCGGGGGGGATGTCTTCGAGCAGTACTTC,CASSRVGGDVFEQYF
NA,TRBJ1-4,TRBD1,TRBV27,TGTGCCAGCAGTCCCACCGGGACAGGGATCGAAAAACTGTTTTTT,CASSPTGTGIEKLFF
few,TRBJ2-3,TRBD2,TRBV2,TGTGCCAGCAAGGTAGAAGCGGGAGGGCCGACGCAGTATTTT,CASKVEAGGPTQYF
NA,TRBJ1-1,NA,TRBV29-1,TGCAGCGTTGAAGATCTTCCAGGAACTGAAGCTTTCTTT,CSVEDLPGTEAFF
many,TRBJ2-1,TRBD2,TRBV28,TGTGCCAGCAGCGGACTAGCGGGCGTTGGTGGGACTGACAATGAGCAGTTCTTC,CASSGLAGVGGTDNEQFF
NA,TRBJ2-5,NA,TRBV5-1,TGCGCCAGCAGCTTGGGGTCTGTTGGGGCTAGCCAAGAGACCCAGTACTTC,CASSLGSVGASQETQYF
NA,TRBJ2-4,NA,TRBV12-3/TRBV12-4,TGTGCCAGCAAATCCCAGCTCAAAAACATTCAGTACTTC,CASKSQLKNIQYF
NA,TRBJ2-1,TRBD2,TRBV7-2,TGTGCCAGCAGCTTAGGGGGACTAGCAATCAATGAGCAGTTCTTC,CASSLGGLAINEQFF
NA,TRBJ2-1,NA,TRBV7-2,TGTGCCAGCAGCCCCTGGACCGAAGCTAGTTACAATGAGCAGTTCTTC,CASSPWTEASYNEQFF
many,TRBJ2-1,NA,TRBV20-1,TGCAGTGCTAGAGATGAGGAATACAATGAGCAGTTCTTC,CSARDEEYNEQFF
NA,TRBJ2-7,TRBD1,TRBV4-3,TGCGCCAGCAGCCAAGATATAAAGTACAGGGGGTCTTGGGAGCAGTACTTC,CASSQDIKYRGSWEQYF
NA,TRBJ2-7,TRBD2,TRBV7-9,TGTGCCAGCAGCTTAAGTAGCGGGAACTACGAGCAGTACTTC,CASSLSSGNYEQYF
few,TRBJ2-1,TRBD2,TRBV15,TGTGCCACCAGCAGAGATCTCGCGGGAGTGGGTGATGAGCAGTTCTTC,CATSRDLAGVGDEQFF
NA,TRBJ2-1,TRBD2,TRBV4-3,TGCGCCAGCAGCGAGCAACTAGCGGGAGGTAAAAATGAGCAGTTCTTC,CASSEQLAGGKNEQFF
many,TRBJ2-1,NA,TRBV12-5,TGTGCTAGTGGTTCTAGCTCCTACAATGAGCAGTTCTTC,CASGSSSYNEQFF
few,TRBJ2-5,NA,TRBV15,TGTGCCACCAGCAGAGAGATGTGGGAGACCCAGTACTTC,CATSREMWETQYF
NA,TRBJ2-3,NA,TRBV28,TGTGCCAGCAGTCTAATTTACCGGGAGCAGTATTTT,CASSLIYREQYF
NA,TRBJ1-2,NA,TRBV5-1,TGCGCCAGCAAACTTGGGTCTGGGGACTATGGCTACACCTTC,CASKLGSGDYGYTF
NA,TRBJ2-7,TRBD2,TRBV7-9,TGTGCCAGCAGCTTAGCGGCTAGCGGGAGGAACTACGAGCAGTACTTC,CASSLAASGRNYEQYF
once,TRBJ2-1,TRBD2,TRBV11-2,TGTGCCAGCAGCTTTTTTTCTGGGACTAGCGGCAATGAGCAGTTCTTC,CASSFFSGTSGNEQFF
NA,TRBJ2-1,NA,TRBV10-3,TGTGCCATCAACAATGCCGGGACTCCGAACAATGAGCAGTTCTTC,CAINNAGTPNNEQFF
NA,TRBJ2-7,NA,TRBV11-2,TGTGCCAGCAGCCCGCCCGGGAAGACTTACGAGCAGTACTTC,CASSPPGKTYEQYF
many,TRBJ2-1,TRBD2,TRBV7-9,TGTGCCAGCAGCTTACTTGGGGTGCGGGGGAATGAGCAGTTCTTC,CASSLLGVRGNEQFF
few,TRBJ1-3,NA,TRBV7-6,TGTGCCAGCAGCTTAGTGCCCTCCGGGTCTGGAAACACCATATATTTT,CASSLVPSGSGNTIYF
few,TRBJ2-1,TRBD2,TRBV27,TGTGCCAGCAGTTTCCTTTCCCCGGGACTAGCGGACAATGAGCAGTTCTTC,CASSFLSPGLADNEQFF
NA,TRBJ2-1,NA,TRBV3-1,TGTGCCAGCAGCCCAGGGGCAAGCTCCTACAATGAGCAGTTCTTC,CASSPGASSYNEQFF
NA,TRBJ2-2,TRBD2,TRBV12-3/TRBV12-4,TGTGCCCGCAGTACTAGCGGGAGAGCCCCTGCGAACACCGGGGAGCTGTTTTTT,CARSTSGRAPANTGELFF
NA,TRBJ2-7,TRBD2,TRBV29-1,TGCAGCGGAATACTAGCGGGAGGGTCCTACGAGCAGTACTTC,CSGILAGGSYEQYF
NA,TRBJ2-5,NA,TRBV7-3,TGTGCCAGCAGCCTGGCTAACGGCGCCCAAGAGACCCAGTACTTC,CASSLANGAQETQYF
NA,TRBJ2-3,TRBD2,TRBV28,TGTGCCAGCATCCGGACTAGCGGGAGTGGCCGCACAGATACGCAGTATTTT,CASIRTSGSGRTDTQYF
NA,TRBJ1-6,NA,TRBV20-1,TGCAGTGCTAGACCCCCCGGTCTAACGGATTCACCCCTCCACTTT,CSARPPGLTDSPLHF
NA,TRBJ2-3,NA,TRBV15,TGTGCCACCAGCAGCGTTGCAGGCGGAGCCACAGATACGCAGTATTTT,CATSSVAGGATDTQYF
NA,TRBJ1-2,NA,TRBV29-1,TGCAGCGTTGGAGAACCTACGAAGGGCTATGGCTACACCTTC,CSVGEPTKGYGYTF
few,TRBJ2-7,TRBD1,TRBV30,TGTGCCGACCTCCTCTTCCAGGGGGCCGGCGAGCAGTACTTC,CADLLFQGAGEQYF
NA,TRBJ1-1,NA,TRBV20-1,TGCAGTGCAGTCTTGGGCAGGGGAACGAACACTGAAGCTTTCTTT,CSAVLGRGTNTEAFF
few,TRBJ2-1,NA,TRBV29-1,TGCAGCGGAACCGGACTTACCAGCGGGCTGTACAATGAGCAGTTCTTC,CSGTGLTSGLYNEQFF
few,TRBJ2-5,TRBD2,TRBV28,TGTGCCAGCAGTTCGAAACTAGCGGACCAAGAGACCCAGTACTTC,CASSSKLADQETQYF
many,TRBJ2-7,TRBD2,TRBV20-1,TGCAGTGCCCGCGGCGGGAGGGCCGGGCAGTACTTC,CSARGGRAGQYF